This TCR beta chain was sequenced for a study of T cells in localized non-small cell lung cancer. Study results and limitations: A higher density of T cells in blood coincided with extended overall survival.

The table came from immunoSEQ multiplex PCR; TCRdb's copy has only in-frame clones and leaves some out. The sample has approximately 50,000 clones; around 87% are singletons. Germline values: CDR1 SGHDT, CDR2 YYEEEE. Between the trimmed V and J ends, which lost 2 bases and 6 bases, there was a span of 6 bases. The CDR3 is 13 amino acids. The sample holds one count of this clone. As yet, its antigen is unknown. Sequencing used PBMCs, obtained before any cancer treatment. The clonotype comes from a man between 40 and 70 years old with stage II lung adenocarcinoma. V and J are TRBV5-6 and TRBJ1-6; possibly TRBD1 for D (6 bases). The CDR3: CASSLGGNSPLHF. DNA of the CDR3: TGTGCCAGCAGCTTAGGGGGTAATTCACCCCTCCACTTT.